This is a list of T cell receptor beta chains from one sample in a study of blood T cells in healthy people across ages. From the 5' RACE reads, TCRdb called clonotypes with MiXCR, one entry per CDR3 protein. This table holds 850,000 to 1,000,000 distinct CDR3 sequences, about 53% found once. Sequenced: blood. The receptors originated from a woman aged 60-75 years in good health. CDR3s leave out the opening cysteine and the closing phenylalanine or tryptophan. Each record gives: V gene, J gene, clone size, CDR3 protein. Not all rows give a size; the values are once, few, many and, for expanded clones, a class.

V: TRBV6-6
J: TRBJ2-6
size: NA
CDR3: ASSWHSGANVLT

V: TRBV11-3
J: TRBJ2-7
size: NA
CDR3: ATSGKTGGHYGQY

V: TRBV7-2
J: TRBJ1-6
size: few
CDR3: ASSPDYNSPLH

V: TRBV11-1
J: TRBJ2-7
size: few
CDR3: ASSFGGGGSYEQY

V: TRBV6-2/TRBV6-3
J: TRBJ2-1
size: NA
CDR3: ASTRTGSNEQF

V: TRBV20-1
J: TRBJ2-1
size: few
CDR3: SATDSSLSYNEQF

V: TRBV5-1
J: TRBJ2-3
size: few
CDR3: ASANIPGGRGDTQY

V: TRBV6-2/TRBV6-3
J: TRBJ2-7
size: NA
CDR3: ASSGTSGVNEQY

V: TRBV29-1
J: TRBJ2-1
size: once
CDR3: SVVKSYNEQF

V: TRBV6-2/TRBV6-3
J: TRBJ2-1
size: many
CDR3: ASSNTGLVWAYNEQF

V: TRBV6-5
J: TRBJ2-7
size: NA
CDR3: ASSQQGFGSCEQY

V: TRBV28
J: TRBJ2-7
size: NA
CDR3: ASSFGRSRLYEQY

V: TRBV12-3/TRBV12-4
J: TRBJ2-3
size: NA
CDR3: ASSLSGRLVDTQY

V: TRBV15
J: TRBJ2-6
size: few
CDR3: ATSRDIGPGANALT

V: TRBV7-6
J: TRBJ2-5
size: many
CDR3: ASSSRRETQY

V: TRBV18
J: TRBJ2-1
size: few
CDR3: ASSPKIQGSTYNEQF

V: TRBV6-4
J: TRBJ1-2
size: NA
CDR3: ASKRRPRIYGYT

V: TRBV2
J: TRBJ1-1
size: NA
CDR3: ASKGGVNTEAF

V: TRBV12-3/TRBV12-4
J: TRBJ2-7
size: NA
CDR3: ASSLHGGVVYEQY

V: TRBV29-1
J: TRBJ2-5
size: NA
CDR3: SVVGFSEQY

V: TRBV7-6
J: TRBJ2-2
size: once
CDR3: ASSSRGAGELF

V: TRBV6-7
J: TRBJ1-2
size: NA
CDR3: ASSYSLANYGYT

V: TRBV5-1
J: TRBJ1-2
size: few
CDR3: ASSLDAIRGQGKGGYT

V: TRBV7-2
J: TRBJ2-1
size: NA
CDR3: ASSADYRTYNEQF

V: TRBV12-3/TRBV12-4
J: TRBJ2-3
size: NA
CDR3: ASSVTSLTDTQY

V: TRBV4-2
J: TRBJ2-7
size: few
CDR3: ASSQGTGGSHEQY

V: TRBV4-1
J: TRBJ2-6
size: NA
CDR3: ASSLGSSGGLATVLT

V: TRBV4-1
J: TRBJ2-3
size: few
CDR3: ASSQEGGLAGTDTQY

V: TRBV12-3/TRBV12-4
J: TRBJ2-2
size: NA
CDR3: ASSQPGQGALGELF

V: TRBV5-1
J: TRBJ2-1
size: few
CDR3: ASSLERAVDEQF